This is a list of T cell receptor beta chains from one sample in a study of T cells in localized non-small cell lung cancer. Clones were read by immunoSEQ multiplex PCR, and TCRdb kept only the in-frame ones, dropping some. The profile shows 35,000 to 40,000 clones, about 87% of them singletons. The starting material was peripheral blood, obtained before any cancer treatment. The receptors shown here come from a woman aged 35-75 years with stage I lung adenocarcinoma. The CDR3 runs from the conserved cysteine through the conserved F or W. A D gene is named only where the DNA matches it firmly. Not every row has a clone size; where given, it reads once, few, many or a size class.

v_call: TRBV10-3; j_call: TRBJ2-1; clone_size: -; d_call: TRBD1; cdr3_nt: TGTGCCACAGGGACAGGGGGGAATGAGCAGTTCTTC; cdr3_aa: CATGTGGNEQFF
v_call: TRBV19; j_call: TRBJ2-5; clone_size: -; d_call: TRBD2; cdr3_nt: TGTGCCAGTAGTAGGTTGTTGGAAAGCGGGAAACAAGAGACCCAGTACTTC; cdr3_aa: CASSRLLESGKQETQYF
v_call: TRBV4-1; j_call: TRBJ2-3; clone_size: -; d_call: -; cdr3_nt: TGCGCCAGCAGCCCCTTTGAGCGAGGCACAGATACGCAGTATTTT; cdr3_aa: CASSPFERGTDTQYF
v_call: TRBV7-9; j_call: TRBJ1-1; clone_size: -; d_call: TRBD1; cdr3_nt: TGTGCCAGCAGCCTCGGACAGGGGTACACTGAAGCTTTCTTT; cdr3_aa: CASSLGQGYTEAFF
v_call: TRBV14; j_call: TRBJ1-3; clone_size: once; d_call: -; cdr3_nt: TGTGCCAGCAGCCAAGACCCTGGGCTGGGGTCTGGAAACACCATATATTTT; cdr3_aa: CASSQDPGLGSGNTIYF
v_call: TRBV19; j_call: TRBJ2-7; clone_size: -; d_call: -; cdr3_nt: TGTGCCAGTAGTACCGGCCGAGGGAGCTACGAGCAGTACTTC; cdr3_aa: CASSTGRGSYEQYF
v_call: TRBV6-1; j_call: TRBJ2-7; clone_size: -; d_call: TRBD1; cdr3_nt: TGTGCCAGCCGTACAGGGGGCGACTCCTACGAGCAGTACTTC; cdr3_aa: CASRTGGDSYEQYF
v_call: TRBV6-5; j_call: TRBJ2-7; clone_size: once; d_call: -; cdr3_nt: TGTGCCAGCAACACCCCGGGACACTCCTACGAGCAGTACTTC; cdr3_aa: CASNTPGHSYEQYF
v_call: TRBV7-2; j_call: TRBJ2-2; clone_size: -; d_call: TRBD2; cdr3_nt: TGTGCCAGCAGCTTAGTAGCGGGAGCCGGTACCGGGGAGCTGTTTTTT; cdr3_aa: CASSLVAGAGTGELFF
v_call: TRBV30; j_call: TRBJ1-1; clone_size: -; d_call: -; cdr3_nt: TGTGCCTGGCGAGGACAGCTGAACACTGAAGCTTTCTTT; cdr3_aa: CAWRGQLNTEAFF
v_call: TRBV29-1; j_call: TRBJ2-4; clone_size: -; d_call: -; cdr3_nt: TGCAGCGTTGTCCCGGGGGCCAAAAACATTCAGTACTTC; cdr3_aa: CSVVPGAKNIQYF